The 18 T cell receptor beta chains given below trace back to one sample, sequenced in a study of T cell repertoires in aging, cancer and after chemotherapy (dated by TCRdb to about 2019). TCR beta rearrangements were amplified from genomic DNA isolated from peripheral blood, not from sorted cells or RNA. These reads were obtained on an Illumina MiSeq. Multiplex touch-down PCR with a mixed TRB-A/B primer pool was used to amplify rearranged TRB sequences covering the V, D and J segments. The public reads were quality trimmed at Q25 with fastp and then assembled into clones with MiXCR by TCRdb, keeping productive beta chains. Identical CDR3 proteins give one entry, which carries the most common genes and DNA. In this sample the table shows 5,000 or so distinct CDR3 sequences, roughly 30% of which occur a single time. The top ten clonotypes cover approximately 5.5% of the sample. Input material: blood. Receptors originate from a human donor in good health.

The chain uses TRBV6-1 and TRBJ2-3, with TRBD2 matching 7 bases. Germline loops: CDR1 MNHNS, CDR2 SASEGT. The CDR3 contains 14 residues. Trimming at V came to 6 bases and at J to 4 bases, leaving 7 bases not matched to a gene. CDR3 sequence (DNA): TGTGCCAGCAGCCCTCGGGGGGTCGCAGATACGCAGTATTTT. Protein product: CASSPRGVADTQYF.

There are a few counts of this clonotype. This sequence joins TRBV7-9 and TRBJ2-7; D might be TRBD1 or TRBD2, each matching 5 bases. V was clipped by 3 bases and J by 3 bases, with 15 bases between them. CDR1 is SEHNR and CDR2 is FQNEAQ in the germline V gene (reference sequence). The CDR3 totals 15 residues. This chain's CDR3 is CASSFRDLGDYEQYF. The CDR3 nucleotides are TGTGCCAGCAGCTTCCGAGACCTGGGGGACTACGAGCAGTACTTC.

This clonotype came up a few times. The V gene is TRBV30, the J gene TRBJ1-5, with D uncertain. The CDR3 is made up of 14 amino acids. Per germline, CDR1 GTSNPN and CDR2 SVGIG (reference sequence). V was shortened by 1 base and J by 1 base, with 8 bases between the two germline ends. The CDR3 region is CAWSGLGSNQPQHF. For the CDR3, the DNA is TGTGCCTGGAGTGGACTAGGGAGCAATCAGCCCCAGCATTTT.

The chain couples TRBV12-3 or TRBV12-4 to TRBJ1-2; possibly TRBD1 for D (5 bases). Between the trimmed V and J ends, which lost 5 bases and 4 bases, there was a span of 11 bases. The CDR3 has 13 residues. In nucleotides, the CDR3 is TGTGCCAGCAGTGCCCAGGGCTTCTATGGCTACACCTTC. Its protein is CASSAQGFYGYTF.

The V gene is TRBV6-6, the J gene TRBJ1-6; 8 bases are a match to TRBD1. Germline V gene lookup returns CDR1 MNHNY and CDR2 SVGAGI (reference sequence). This CDR3 has 17 amino acids. J gave up 8 bases and V 3 bases, and 12 bases lay outside the gene matches. In nucleotides, the CDR3 is TGTGCCAGCAGTTATTATCCGGGACAGGACATTTATTCACCCCTCCACTTT. Protein sequence: CASSYYPGQDIYSPLHF.

V gene TRBV6-4 combines with J gene TRBJ1-1; D is possibly TRBD1 (6 bases). Germline lookup yields CDR1 MRHNA and CDR2 SNTAGT. This CDR3 is built from 14 residues. Between the trimmed V and J ends, which lost 2 bases and 7 bases, there was a span of 14 bases. CDR3 in amino acids: CASSDGGEGGEAFF. The CDR3 coding sequence is TGTGCCAGCAGTGACGGCGGGGAAGGGGGTGAAGCTTTCTTT.

The V call is TRBV6-5, the J call TRBJ1-2, with TRBD1 matching 11 bases. Per germline, CDR1 MNHEY and CDR2 SVGAGI. Trimming removed 5 bases from V and 7 bases from J; junction bases left unmatched: 9. The CDR3 has 15 amino acids. The CDR3 sequence: CASSGPGQGAGGYTF. DNA of the CDR3: TGTGCCAGCAGTGGGCCCGGACAGGGGGCAGGTGGCTACACCTTC.

A few counts support this clonotype. V usage is TRBV30 and J usage is TRBJ1-5, with D uncertain. The CDR3 loop spans 13 amino acids. The germline CDR1 and CDR2 sequences are GTSNPN and SVGIG (reference sequence). V was shortened by 1 base and J by 3 bases, with 7 bases between the two germline ends. CDR3: CAWSGGNNQPQHF. The CDR3 nucleotides read TGTGCCTGGAGTGGAGGTAACAATCAGCCCCAGCATTTT.

By sample fraction, this clonotype is medium-sized (0.01 to 0.1%). The V call is TRBV27, the J call TRBJ2-7; D is perhaps TRBD2 (5 bases). Germline lookup yields CDR1 MNHEY and CDR2 SMNVEV (reference sequence). The CDR3 contains 14 residues. Trimming left V 6 bases short and J 3 bases short, with 15 bases between. CDR3 nucleotides: TGTGCCAGCAGACCACTCGGGGTTTACTACGAGCAGTACTTC. The encoded protein is CASRPLGVYYEQYF.

This clonotype is deemed medium-sized. The chain recombines TRBV19 with TRBJ2-7, with 7 nucleotides matching TRBD2. CDR3 length: 15 residues. CDR1 and CDR2 (germline): LNHDA, SQIVND (reference sequence). The J segment lost 4 bases and the V segment lost 4 bases, leaving 10 bases of the junction unmatched. CDR3 sequence: CASSTLDRGGYEQYF. The CDR3 nucleotides read TGTGCCAGTAGTACCCTGGACCGGGGAGGGTACGAGCAGTACTTC. Drawing the rest from reference TRBV19 and TRBJ2-7, the complete variable domain is DGGITQSPKYLFRKEGQNVTLSCEQNLNHDAMYWYRQDPGQGLRLIYYSQIVNDFQKGDIAEGYSVSREKKESFPLTVTSAQKNPTAFYLCASSTLDRGGYEQYFGPGTRLTVT.

In this sample, this clonotype is medium-sized. The V and J genes are TRBV19 and TRBJ2-2; 12 bases are shared with TRBD2. CDR1 and CDR2 (germline): LNHDA, SQIVND (reference sequence). V lost 3 bases and J lost 7; bases outside the gene matches: 9. This CDR3 spans 17 amino acids. The CDR3 is CASSIVARLAGVGELFF. The CDR3 coding sequence is TGTGCCAGTAGTATCGTGGCGAGACTAGCGGGAGTCGGGGAGCTGTTTTTT.

This clonotype showed up just a few times. This chain links TRBV15 with TRBJ2-7; TRBD2 is a possible D gene (7 bases). Germline V gives CDR1 LNHNV, CDR2 YYDKDF (reference sequence). The V and J ends lost 5 bases and 7 bases respectively, with 30 bases between them. The CDR3 has 18 amino acids. The CDR3 nucleotides read TGTGCCACCAGCCCCGACGGGGGGTCAGGGGCCCTGGGTAAGGAGCAGTACTTC. Protein product: CATSPDGGSGALGKEQYF.

The chain links TRBV12-3 or TRBV12-4 to TRBJ1-1; 8 bases fit TRBD1. The CDR3 length is 14 residues. V was clipped by 3 bases and J by 3 bases; unmatched bases: 3. CDR3 sequence: CASSLQGAYTEAFF. CDR3 DNA: TGTGCCAGCAGTTTGCAGGGGGCGTACACTGAAGCTTTCTTT.

The V gene is TRBV5-6, the J gene TRBJ1-1; D gene unclear. There are 13 residues in the CDR3. CDR1 is SGHDT, CDR2 YYEEEE, per germline. The V end was cut by 1 base, the J end by 0 bases, with 4 bases between. CDR3 coding DNA: TGTGCCAGCAGCTTGAAGATGAACACTGAAGCTTTCTTT. It codes for CASSLKMNTEAFF.

The chain joins TRBV18 to TRBJ1-5; a possible D gene is TRBD1 (5 bases). CDR3 length equals 14 residues. CDR1 is KGHSH, CDR2 LQKENI, per germline. Trimming left V 4 bases short and J 4 bases short, with 11 bases between. This chain's CDR3 is CASSRGRGNQPQHF. In DNA form, the CDR3 reads TGTGCCAGCTCACGGGGAAGGGGAAATCAGCCCCAGCATTTT.

This clonotype was found a few times. This chain links TRBV5-1 with TRBJ1-1; D gene unclear. Trimming pared 0 bases from V and 0 bases from J, leaving 9 bases between. The CDR3 consists of 15 residues. Germline V gives CDR1 SGHRS, CDR2 YFSETQ. For the CDR3, the DNA is TGCGCCAGCAGCTTGGATCGGCAGATGAACACTGAAGCTTTCTTT. This sequence encodes CASSLDRQMNTEAFF.

The chain combines TRBV27 with TRBJ1-1; D remains unclear. CDR1 is MNHEY and CDR2 is SMNVEV in the germline V gene (reference sequence). The CDR3 covers 13 residues. Trimming removed 0 bases from V and 1 base from J, with 3 bases in between. As DNA, the CDR3 is TGTGCCAGCAGTTTATCGTGGAACACTGAAGCTTTCTTT. Translated: CASSLSWNTEAFF.

On this clonotype: A single base separates this from a much larger clone, so it may be a read error. V is TRBV19 and J is TRBJ2-5; TRBD2 might be the D (5 bases). The CDR3 length is 13 residues. Germline-derived CDR1 and CDR2 are LNHDA and SQIVND (reference sequence). CDR3 DNA: TGTGCCAGTGGTATGGGGAGAGCGGAGACCCAGTACTTC. This gives the protein CASGMGRAETQYF. Full variable domain (remainder filled in from reference TRBV19 and TRBJ2-5): DGGITQSPKYLFRKEGQNVTLSCEQNLNHDAMYWYRQDPGQGLRLIYYSQIVNDFQKGDIAEGYSVSREKKESFPLTVTSAQKNPTAFYLCASGMGRAETQYFGPGTRLLVL.